The 18 T cell receptor beta chains given below trace back to one sample, sequenced in a study of blood T cell repertoires in COVID-19. Sequencing used immunoSEQ multiplex PCR; TCRdb keeps in-frame clones, though not all of them. Among 150,000 to 200,000 clones listed, roughly three quarters were seen once. The specimen was PBMCs or T cells enriched from blood (not recorded which). These receptor sequences come from a woman between 45 and 60 years old with acute COVID-19.

The V call is TRBV7-2, the J call TRBJ1-2, with 7 bases fitting TRBD1. CDR1 and CDR2 from the germline V gene are SGHTA and FQGNSA. Trimming took 4 bases from V and 2 from J; bases not matched to a gene: 7. The CDR3 covers 15 residues. For the CDR3, the DNA is TGTGCCAGCAGCTCTCAGGGGGACAGCAACTATGGCTACACCTTC. Translated: CASSSQGDSNYGYTF.

The chain uses TRBV18 and TRBJ2-3, with a weak D call TRBD1 (6 bases). The CDR3 has 16 amino acids. Trimming removed 4 bases at V and 0 bases at J, with 14 bases between. Germline-derived CDR1 and CDR2 are KGHSH and LQKENI. CDR3 coding DNA: TGTGCCAGCTCACAAACGGGACACGCTAGCACAGATACGCAGTATTTT. Protein: CASSQTGHASTDTQYF.

This chain connects TRBV18 to TRBJ1-1; 8 bases line up with TRBD1. Unmatched junction bases numbered 14, after V lost 5 bases and J lost 0 bases. This CDR3 contains 18 residues. Germline V lookup: CDR1 KGHSH, CDR2 LQKENI. The CDR3 nucleotides read TGTGCCAGCTCATGGGCAGGGGGCCCCGGTGGGGTGAACACTGAAGCTTTCTTT. It specifies CASSWAGGPGGVNTEAFF.

The genes are TRBV6-5 and TRBJ1-5, with a weak D call TRBD1 (6 bases). The CDR3 runs 14 residues. Between the trimmed V and J ends, which lost 6 bases and 3 bases, there was a span of 12 bases. Germline CDR1 MNHEY, CDR2 SVGAGI. CDR3 DNA sequence: TGTGCCAGCAGCTCACAGGGCCTCAATCAGCCCCAGCATTTT. It specifies CASSSQGLNQPQHF.

The chain carries TRBV7-9 and TRBJ1-5; no clear D. The germline CDR1 and CDR2 sequences are SEHNR and FQNEAQ (reference sequence). V was trimmed by 5 bases and J by 4 bases, leaving 9 bases between them. The CDR3 is 13 amino acids. The CDR3 bases are TGTGCCAGCAGCCTATCAGGTAATCAGCCCCAGCATTTT. This encodes CASSLSGNQPQHF.

V and J are TRBV7-9 and TRBJ1-3; D is unclear. Looked up from germline, CDR1 is SEHNR and CDR2 is FQNEAQ (reference sequence). This CDR3 comprises 15 residues. Between the trimmed V and J ends, which lost 1 base and 5 bases, there was a span of 12 bases. In DNA form, the CDR3 reads TGTGCCAGCAGCTTAGTCCCTGAAGCCCGAAACACCATATATTTT. It encodes CASSLVPEARNTIYF.

The chain carries TRBV4-3 and TRBJ1-1; D might be TRBD1 (6 bases). The CDR3 consists of 17 residues. V gave up 0 bases and J gave up 0 bases, with 14 bases separating them. Per the germline V gene, CDR1 is LGHNA and CDR2 is YSLEER. The CDR3 DNA is TGCGCCAGCAGCCAAGACTACAGGGAGGGGCTGAACACTGAAGCTTTCTTT. Amino acid sequence: CASSQDYREGLNTEAFF.

This chain uses TRBV2 with TRBJ2-5; D unclear. CDR1 and CDR2 from the germline V gene are SNHLY and FYNNEI. This CDR3 is built from 10 residues. Trimming took 4 bases from V and 7 from J, leaving 4 bases between them. CDR3 in DNA: TGTGCCAGCAGTGGAGGGACCCAGTACTTC. Residues: CASSGGTQYF.

V and J are TRBV28 and TRBJ2-2; tentatively, D is TRBD1 (5 bases). Between the trimmed V and J ends, which lost 4 bases and 9 bases, there was a span of 15 bases. CDR3 size: 14 residues. Looked up from germline, CDR1 is MDHEN and CDR2 is SYDVKM. The CDR3: CASSSQGPRWELFF. CDR3 DNA sequence: TGTGCCAGCAGTTCCCAGGGTCCCCGGTGGGAGCTGTTTTTT.

This chain's CDR3 is CASSESWSRGPSSYNEQFF. DNA for the CDR3: TGCGCCAGCAGTGAGTCGTGGTCCCGGGGTCCGAGCTCCTACAATGAGCAGTTCTTC. The chain uses TRBV10-1 and TRBJ2-1; a weak D match, TRBD2 (5 bases). V was clipped by 0 bases and J by 0 bases, with 18 bases between them. Germline CDR1 WNHNN, CDR2 SYGVQD (reference sequence). The length of the CDR3 is 19 residues.

This chain's CDR3 is CASSQGLAGGMYEQYV. Here the CDR3 DNA reads TGCGCCAGCAGCCAAGGGCTCGCGGGGGGGATGTACGAGCAGTACGTC. This chain joins TRBV4-1 and TRBJ2-7; TRBD2 agrees at 9 bases. The CDR3 sequence is 16 residues long. V shed 1 base and J 4 bases; nucleotides not matched to a gene: 8. Germline CDR1 MGHRA, CDR2 YSYEKL.

The genes are TRBV18 and TRBJ1-5; 9 bases match TRBD1. J lost 2 bases, V lost 3 bases, and 2 bases had no gene match. The V gene's germline CDR1 is KGHSH and CDR2 LQKENI. The CDR3 covers 15 residues. CDR3 in DNA: TGTGCCAGCTCACCGACAGGGGGGGGCAATCAGCCCCAGCATTTT. This translates into CASSPTGGGNQPQHF.

The rearrangement joins TRBV5-1 to TRBJ1-2; 12 bases align to TRBD1. With 0 bases clipped from V and 10 bases from J, the junction kept 7 bases outside the gene matches. Germline assignment: CDR1 SGHRS and CDR2 YFSETQ. This CDR3 is 15 amino acids long. The CDR3 sequence: CASSLVGTGGDYYTF. The CDR3 coding sequence is TGCGCCAGCAGCTTGGTGGGGACAGGGGGCGATTACTACACCTTC.

The chain carries TRBV6-1 and TRBJ1-2; D remains unclear. Trimming cost V 2 bases and J 4 bases, with 8 bases left between them. The CDR3 loop spans 13 amino acids. Looked up from germline, CDR1 is MNHNS and CDR2 is SASEGT. In DNA form, the CDR3 reads TGTGCCAGCAGTGAACACAGAGTCTATGGCTACACCTTC. Encoded protein: CASSEHRVYGYTF.

The V and J genes are TRBV6-5 and TRBJ2-7; D is perhaps TRBD2 (6 bases). Germline V gene sequence: CDR1 MNHEY, CDR2 SVGAGI. There are 14 residues in the CDR3. The V gene lost 8 bases and the J gene lost 0 bases, with 14 bases spanning the gap. The CDR3 loop is CASDAGTSSYEQYV. CDR3 bases: TGTGCCAGCGATGCGGGGACCAGCTCCTACGAGCAGTACGTC.

The rearrangement links TRBV7-2 to TRBJ1-2; D remains unclear. CDR3 length equals 13 residues. Trimming left V 3 bases short and J 3 bases short, with 8 bases between. Germline CDR1 reads SGHTA; CDR2 reads FQGNSA. The CDR3 DNA follows: TGTGCCAGCAGCTTGAACAGCTACTATGGCTACACCTTC. This gives the protein CASSLNSYYGYTF.

The chain employs TRBV11-1 and TRBJ1-6; 7 bases map to TRBD1. The CDR3 contains 13 residues. V gave up 4 bases and J gave up 11 bases; unmatched junction bases: 5. The germline V gene has CDR1 SGHAT and CDR2 FQDESV (reference sequence). As DNA, the CDR3 is TGTGCCAGCAGCTCCCGGGACAGCACACCCCTCCACTTT. Translation: CASSSRDSTPLHF.

The rearrangement uses TRBV24-1 and TRBJ2-5; D is perhaps TRBD1 (6 bases). The CDR3 is made up of 17 amino acids. CDR1 is KGHDR, CDR2 SFDVKD, per germline. V was pared by 3 bases and J by 1 base, with 17 bases between. The CDR3 sequence is CATSDPAGQYAQETQYF. CDR3 sequence (DNA): TGTGCCACCAGTGATCCCGCTGGACAGTACGCCCAAGAGACCCAGTACTTC.